Shown below are 5 T cell receptor beta chains from a single sample sequenced in a study of tissue T cells after allogeneic stem cell transplantation (dated by TCRdb to between 2021 and 2023). To prepare the library, the immunoSEQ multiplex PCR assay was applied. The clones in this table, taken by TCRdb from immuneACCESS, are in-frame only. Not every clone is retained; where verified, under half of the shortfall comes from an unresolved V gene, and the cause of the rest is unknown. The sample has about 22,000 clones on record, 55% to 80% of them singletons. The ten most abundant clones make up roughly 0.61% of the sample. Sample: spleen. The receptor source for this set is a female BALB/c mouse in good health. Mice of this line possess the MHC haplotype H2-d.

To note about this clone: The listed genes are named as in mouse. The read terminates 1 residue before the CDR3 end, so the remaining end is supplied by the germline J gene. The chain links TRBV2 to TRBJ2-1; 12 bases map to TRBD2. Per germline, CDR1 LGHNA and CDR2 YSYQKL. Trimming at V came to 0 bases and at J to 0 bases, leaving 3 bases not matched to a gene. This CDR3 has 18 amino acids. The covered CDR3 bases are TGTGCCAGCAGCCAAGAGGGACTGGGGGGCTTTAACTATGCTGAGCAGTTC. Its translation: CASSQEGLGGFNYAEQF. The entire CDR3 protein is CASSQEGLGGFNYAEQFF.

To note about this clone: Gene names refer to mouse genes. The read stops 1 residue short of the end of the CDR3; the missing end is completed from the germline J gene. The rearrangement joins TRBV16 to TRBJ2-5; the D gene is possibly TRBD2 (6 bases). The CDR3 runs to 13 residues. The V end lost 3 bases, the J end lost 3 bases, and 7 bases lay between the germline ends. CDR1 SGHSA and CDR2 FRNQAP come from the germline V gene. Incomplete CDR3 DNA: TGTGCAAGCAGCTTTGGGACTCAAGACACCCAGTAC. This encodes CASSFGTQDTQY. The entire CDR3 sequence reads CASSFGTQDTQYF.

A word on this clone: Each gene name is a mouse one. CDR3 residues: CAWSLRQGDSDYTF. CDR3 bases read: TGTGCCTGGAGTCTAAGGCAGGGGGACTCCGACTACACC. The gene calls are TRBV31 and TRBJ1-2; 7 bases agree with TRBD1. The read ends 1 residue before the CDR3 terminus; that terminus is restored from the germline J gene. The CDR3 sequence is 14 residues long. Germline V gene sequence: CDR1 GKSSPN, CDR2 SITVG. After removal of 0 bases from V and 3 bases from J, the junction contained 4 bases not matched to a gene.

Points on this clone: Gene names are mouse gene names. The read comes to an end 1 residue before the CDR3 does, leaving the germline J gene to fill in the end. The chain employs TRBV5 and TRBJ2-4, with a tentative D call TRBD2 (6 bases). The CDR3 is made up of 12 amino acids. CDR1 LGHNA and CDR2 YNLKQL come from the germline V gene (reference sequence). Between the trimmed V and J ends, which lost 4 bases and 5 bases, there was a span of 7 bases. The covered CDR3 bases are TGTGCCAGCAGCCGGGACTTAAACACCTTGTAC. This sequence encodes CASSRDLNTLY. The full CDR3 is CASSRDLNTLYF.

Notes on this clone: Genes and germline are mouse. The read ends 1 residue early relative to the CDR3; the germline J gene fills the gap. The V call is TRBV31, the J call TRBJ2-7; 8 bases agree with TRBD2. Germline CDR1 reads GKSSPN; CDR2 reads SITVG. This CDR3 is built from 15 residues. Trimming at V came to 0 bases and at J to 5 bases, leaving 9 bases not matched to a gene. The CDR3 is CAWSLGMGWGDEQYF. The CDR3 DNA, read in part, is TGTGCCTGGAGTCTAGGGATGGGCTGGGGGGATGAACAGTAC.